This section outlines one T cell receptor beta chain sequence together with its context. The target antigen is unknown. These data belong to a study of OX40 agonist ivuxolimab in advanced cancers. Study summary: Patient treatment consisted of intravenous ivuxolimab administration every 2 weeks at 0.01 to 10 mg/kg. Those enrolled were approximately 78% male, with a mean age of 60 years and ages from about 20 to 90. Study-wide findings and caveats: Expanded clones were, on average, more numerous in CD8+ T cells than in CD4+.

Sequenced by immunoSEQ multiplex PCR; TCRdb stores in-frame clones only, minus some. The data hold tens of thousands of clones, with 94% observed a single time. The sequencing used CD4+ or CD8+ T cells sorted from blood, collected in a trial of the OX40 agonist ivuxolimab. The receptor was derived from an adult with an advanced solid tumor such as melanoma, head and neck, liver or kidney cancer.

CDR3 region: CASSLGTGSWETQYF. In DNA, the CDR3 is TGTGCCAGCAGCTTAGGTACAGGGTCATGGGAGACCCAGTACTTC. The V and J genes are TRBV13 and TRBJ2-5; possible D gene TRBD1, 6 bases. The germline V and J ends were trimmed by 0 bases and 5 bases, with 13 bases remaining between them. CDR1 and CDR2 from the germline V gene are PRHDT and FYEKMQ (reference sequence). The length of the CDR3 is 15 residues.